This passage covers 28 T cell receptor beta chains from one sample sequenced in a study of beta chain features in type 1 diabetes. Expressed TCRB transcripts got sequenced, as all isolated RNA was reverse transcribed. Measured with immunoSEQ multiplex PCR; TCRdb has only the in-frame clones, and not every one. The sample has 200,000 to 250,000 clones; around 9.6% are singletons. Specimen: naive CD4+ T cells from blood. These receptor sequences come from a young woman in good health.

The chain is built from TRBV2 and TRBJ1-2, with a possible D match to TRBD1 (5 bases). V was cut by 6 bases and J by 7 bases, with 15 bases left in between. Germline V CDR1 and CDR2: SNHLY, FYNNEI. The CDR3 contains 13 residues. In DNA, the CDR3 is TGTGCCAGCAGCCAAGGATCCGGGGGTGGCTACACCTTC. Translating it yields CASSQGSGGGYTF.

This chain uses TRBV2 with TRBJ2-2; D gene unclear. This CDR3 contains 14 residues. The germline V gene has CDR1 SNHLY and CDR2 FYNNEI. Trimming cost V 6 bases and J 3 bases, with 11 bases left between them. The CDR3 loop reads CASRKTLDTGELFF. The CDR3 DNA sequence: TGTGCCAGCAGGAAGACTTTGGACACCGGGGAGCTGTTTTTT.

The table lists this clone with a few counts. The rearrangement uses TRBV6-5 and TRBJ2-3; D might be TRBD2 (6 bases). The germline V and J ends were trimmed by 7 bases and 7 bases, with 12 bases remaining between them. CDR1 is MNHEY, CDR2 SVGAGI, per germline. The CDR3 runs to 12 residues. The CDR3 DNA follows: TGTGCCAGCACCGGGACTGCTTATACGCAGTATTTT. Residues: CASTGTAYTQYF.

This clone turned up a few times. This rearrangement joins TRBV5-1 to TRBJ2-7; a possible D gene is TRBD1 (6 bases). The CDR3 sequence is 13 residues long. The V end lost 5 bases, the J end lost 6 bases, and 15 bases lay between the germline ends. Germline loops: CDR1 SGHRS, CDR2 YFSETQ. The CDR3 here is CASSPDRIREQYF. The CDR3 bases are TGCGCCAGCAGTCCCGACAGGATCCGCGAGCAGTACTTC. The full variable domain, completed using reference TRBV5-1 and TRBJ2-7, is KAGVTQTPRYLIKTRGQQVTLSCSPISGHRSVSWYQQTPGQGLQFLFEYFSETQRNKGNFPGRFSGRQFSNSRSEMNVSTLELGDSALYLCASSPDRIREQYFGPGTRLTVT.

Ten or more counts support this clone. This chain connects TRBV7-9 to TRBJ2-5, with TRBD1 as a possible D gene (5 bases). The V gene's germline CDR1 is SEHNR and CDR2 FQNEAQ (reference sequence). This CDR3 contains 14 residues. Trimming took off 4 bases at V and 5 bases at J, with 14 bases between the two ends. The DNA for the CDR3 is TGTGCCAGCAGCTCTACCATGGGGCTTGAGACCCAGTACTTC. Translation gives CASSSTMGLETQYF. Combining the CDR3 with reference TRBV7-9 and TRBJ2-5 gives the whole variable domain DTGVSQNPRHKITKRGQNVTFRCDPISEHNRLYWYRQTLGQGPEFLTYFQNEAQLEKSRLLSDRFSAERPKGSFSTLEIQRTEQGDSAMYLCASSSTMGLETQYFGPGTRLLVL.

This clone has more than one count but fewer than ten. The chain has TRBV6-1 and TRBJ1-6; maybe TRBD1 (6 bases). Germline CDR1 MNHNS, CDR2 SASEGT. This CDR3 comprises 15 residues. V lost 9 bases to trimming and J lost 0 bases, with 12 bases between them. CDR3 sequence reads: CASITGSSYNSPLHF. CDR3 DNA sequence: TGTGCCAGTATTACAGGGAGCTCCTATAATTCACCCCTCCACTTT.

The sample holds a few counts of this clone. V is TRBV6-4 and J is TRBJ2-5, with D unresolved. V dropped 3 bases and J dropped 5 bases, with 10 bases sitting between them. The germline CDR1 and CDR2 sequences are MRHNA and SNTAGT. This CDR3 has 13 amino acids. The CDR3 DNA is TGTGCCAGCAGTGAGACGATCGGGGAGACCCAGTACTTC. Translated: CASSETIGETQYF.

This clone has more than one count but fewer than ten. The V gene is TRBV30, the J gene TRBJ2-3, with 15 bases aligning to TRBD2. Germline V lookup: CDR1 GTSNPN, CDR2 SVGIG (reference sequence). V lost 8 bases, J lost 6 bases, and 15 bases stayed unmatched. This CDR3 has 17 residues. DNA of the CDR3: TGTGCCCTCAAAAGGGGACTAGCGGGGGGCCTCTCGGATACGCAGTATTTT. Protein sequence: CALKRGLAGGLSDTQYF.

This clone was seen a handful of times. This rearrangement joins TRBV6-1 to TRBJ1-1, with D maybe TRBD1 (6 bases). The V end was cut by 6 bases, the J end by 6 bases, with 11 bases between. Germline loops: CDR1 MNHNS, CDR2 SASEGT. CDR3 length equals 12 residues. Here the CDR3 DNA reads TGTGCCAGCAGGGGCGGGGGCTCTGAAGCTTTCTTT. Translation gives CASRGGGSEAFF.

This clone has a handful of counts. The chain couples TRBV7-2 to TRBJ1-1; TRBD1 matches 8 bases. The CDR3 covers 16 residues. The germline V gene encodes CDR1 SGHTA and CDR2 FQGNSA. Trimming at V came to 6 bases and at J to 0 bases, leaving 9 bases not matched to a gene. The CDR3 protein is CASSQTGARMNTEAFF. The CDR3 region has the DNA TGTGCCAGCAGTCAGACAGGGGCCCGTATGAACACTGAAGCTTTCTTT.

J is TRBJ2-3 and V is TRBV7-3, with a possible D match to TRBD2 (6 bases). V was cut by 3 bases and J by 0 bases, with 7 bases left in between. The CDR3 covers 14 residues. CDR1 is SGHTA and CDR2 is FQGTGA in the germline V gene. The CDR3 loop reads CASSLGLSTDTQYF. Here the CDR3 DNA reads TGTGCCAGCAGCTTGGGACTTAGCACAGATACGCAGTATTTT.

This clone appeared a few times. V gene TRBV5-1 combines with J gene TRBJ2-2; TRBD2 matches at 9 bases. This CDR3 contains 17 residues. Germline V CDR1 and CDR2: SGHRS, YFSETQ. J was trimmed by 3 bases and V by 4 bases; bases with no gene match: 10. The CDR3 DNA follows: TGCGCCAGCAGCATTTCCGGGACTAGCCTTTACACCGGGGAGCTGTTTTTT. Protein product: CASSISGTSLYTGELFF.

The CDR3 DNA is TGTGCCAGCAGCTTTAGGGGTCAGCCCCAGCATTTT. Its translation: CASSFRGQPQHF. This chain connects TRBV6-5 to TRBJ1-5; D possibly corresponds to TRBD1 (5 bases). V lost 6 bases, J lost 6 bases, and 9 bases lay in between. Germline CDR1 is MNHEY and CDR2 is SVGAGI. The CDR3 extends over 12 amino acids.

This clone was seen a few times. V and J are TRBV19 and TRBJ2-5; D uncertain. The length of the CDR3 is 12 residues. Germline V gives CDR1 LNHDA, CDR2 SQIVND (reference sequence). The V end lost 5 bases, the J end lost 5 bases, and 9 bases lay between the germline ends. CDR3: CASSATGETQYF. DNA of the CDR3: TGTGCCAGTAGTGCGACCGGGGAGACCCAGTACTTC.

The chain couples TRBV6-6 to TRBJ1-5; 8 bases fit TRBD1. V dropped 6 bases and J dropped 7; count of bases not matched to a gene: 8. CDR3 length: 14 amino acids. Per germline, CDR1 MNHNY and CDR2 SVGAGI (reference sequence). In DNA form, the CDR3 reads TGTGCCAGCAGACGAAACAGGGGGGAACAGCCCCAGCATTTT. Its translation: CASRRNRGEQPQHF.

This clone turned up a few times. This chain joins TRBV5-1 and TRBJ1-2; no reliable D call. Germline CDR1 SGHRS, CDR2 YFSETQ. V dropped 0 bases and J dropped 4 bases, with 13 bases sitting between them. This CDR3 spans 15 amino acids. The CDR3 DNA follows: TGCGCCAGCAGCTTGGTCGACGGGAGCTTCTATGGCTACACCTTC. Translating it yields CASSLVDGSFYGYTF.

The genes are TRBV9 and TRBJ1-6, with 7 nucleotides matching TRBD1. Unmatched junction bases numbered 4, after V lost 3 bases and J lost 7 bases. The CDR3 is 14 amino acids. The germline CDR1 and CDR2 sequences are SGDLS and YYNGEE. The CDR3 coding sequence is TGTGCCAGCAGCGGGGACAGCTTAAATTCACCCCTCCACTTT. It yields the protein CASSGDSLNSPLHF.

This clone was counted only a few times. The CDR3 reads CASSVAAGQDTQYF. The CDR3 nucleotides are TGTGCCAGCAGCGTAGCGGCAGGGCAAGATACGCAGTATTTT. The chain has TRBV9 and TRBJ2-3, with D possibly TRBD1 on 5 matching bases. Between the trimmed V and J ends, which lost 0 bases and 5 bases, there was a span of 10 bases. The germline V gene has CDR1 SGDLS and CDR2 YYNGEE. The CDR3 runs 14 residues.

This clone was seen a handful of times. Other DNA sequences from this sample encode an identical CDR3 as well. The V call is TRBV5-6, the J call TRBJ2-1; D unresolved. This CDR3 has 15 amino acids. V was shortened by 1 base and J by 0 bases, with 8 bases between the two germline ends. Germline CDR1 reads SGHDT; CDR2 reads YYEEEE. The CDR3 coding sequence is TGTGCCAGCAGCTTGCCTCTTAGCTCCTACAATGAGCAGTTCTTC. Protein: CASSLPLSSYNEQFF.

There are a few counts of this clone. The chain links TRBV18 to TRBJ2-1; D not resolved. Germline values: CDR1 KGHSH, CDR2 LQKENI. The CDR3 extends over 14 amino acids. The germline V and J ends were trimmed by 2 bases and 5 bases, with 10 bases remaining between them. This chain's CDR3 is CASSPGRINNEQFF. In DNA form, the CDR3 reads TGTGCCAGCTCACCAGGGCGCATTAACAATGAGCAGTTCTTC.

This chain joins TRBV25-1 and TRBJ2-7, with D uncertain. Germline V gene lookup returns CDR1 MGHDK and CDR2 SYGVNS. V gave up 8 bases and J gave up 7 bases, with 15 bases separating them. CDR3 length equals 12 residues. DNA for the CDR3: TGTGCCAGCCCATGGCCGGCGGAGGAGCAGTACTTC. It yields the protein CASPWPAEEQYF.

This clone was observed a few times. This sequence joins TRBV7-6 and TRBJ2-7; D is perhaps TRBD2 (6 bases). Trimming left V 1 base short and J 4 bases short, with 26 bases between. This CDR3 is 19 amino acids long. CDR1 is SGHVS, CDR2 FNYEAQ, per germline. DNA of the CDR3: TGTGCCAGCAGCTTAGGTTTAGCTCTGGCGGGAAGGGGAGGTTACGAGCAGTACTTC. It encodes CASSLGLALAGRGGYEQYF.

The gene calls are TRBV6-5 and TRBJ2-7; no clear D gene. V was trimmed by 4 bases and J by 2 bases, leaving 15 bases between them. This CDR3 contains 15 residues. Germline V gives CDR1 MNHEY, CDR2 SVGAGI. CDR3: CASSLAAAKTYEQYF. DNA for the CDR3: TGTGCCAGCAGTTTGGCGGCAGCCAAGACCTACGAGCAGTACTTC.

In its sample, this clone was seen a few times. This chain connects TRBV7-3 to TRBJ1-2, with 8 bases fitting TRBD1. The V gene end was trimmed by 8 bases and the J gene end by 4 bases; junction bases not matched to a gene: 9. CDR1 SGHTA and CDR2 FQGTGA come from the germline V gene. This CDR3 has 14 amino acids. CDR3 protein: CASAQGAQSYGYTF. For the CDR3, the DNA is TGTGCCAGCGCCCAGGGGGCGCAGAGCTATGGCTACACCTTC.

Regarding this clone: At the DNA level, this CDR3 is encoded by other sequences in the same sample as well. The chain uses TRBV11-1 and TRBJ1-1; D unclear. Germline lookup yields CDR1 SGHAT and CDR2 FQDESV (reference sequence). V was cut by 2 bases and J by 2 bases, with 3 bases left in between. The CDR3 covers 12 residues. The CDR3 loop reads CASSLSNTEAFF. The CDR3 DNA reads as TGTGCCAGCAGCTTATCTAACACTGAAGCTTTCTTT.

This chain connects TRBV27 to TRBJ2-1; 10 bases match TRBD2. CDR1 and CDR2 (germline): MNHEY, SMNVEV (reference sequence). The V and J ends lost 7 bases and 6 bases, in that order; junction bases with no gene match: 9. The CDR3 runs to 15 residues. The CDR3 is CASNPSSGSSNEQFF. As DNA, the CDR3 is TGTGCCAGCAACCCATCTAGCGGGAGTTCCAATGAGCAGTTCTTC.

This clone was seen a handful of times. CDR3 amino acids: CASRGQGETQYF. The CDR3 DNA reads as TGTGCCAGCAGGGGGCAGGGAGAGACCCAGTACTTC. The rearrangement joins TRBV28 to TRBJ2-5; tentative D call: TRBD1 (5 bases). This CDR3 has 12 amino acids. With 6 bases removed from V and 4 bases from J, the gap between germline ends came to 9 bases. CDR1 and CDR2 from the germline V gene are MDHEN and SYDVKM.

In this sample, this clone turned up a few times. V usage is TRBV27 and J usage is TRBJ1-1; D uncertain. The V gene's germline CDR1 is MNHEY and CDR2 SMNVEV (reference sequence). V shed 5 bases and J shed 0 bases, with 19 bases lying between them. The CDR3 is 17 amino acids. CDR3 in DNA: TGTGCCAGCAGTCCAGAGCGAAGCCGGGGAGTGAACACTGAAGCTTTCTTT. The encoded protein is CASSPERSRGVNTEAFF.